Listed below are T cell receptor beta chains from one sample, sequenced in a study of CD8 T cells in ankylosing spondylitis. TCRdb reanalysed the 5' RACE reads using MiXCR and keeps one entry per CDR3 protein. The table records 85,000 to 100,000 distinct CDR3 sequences, almost 8.5% of them present only once. Material: blood, either unsorted or a sorted T cell fraction (not recorded which). The receptors here all came from a male donor with ankylosing spondylitis or in good health (not recorded which). Each CDR3 is given with its conserved first and last residue. Each record gives: clone size, D gene, J gene, V gene, CDR3 DNA, CDR3 protein. A D gene is named only where the DNA matches it firmly. Size values are once, few and many counts, or a class for expanded clones, and some rows have none.

size: many; D: TRBD1; J: TRBJ2-3; V: TRBV7-2; DNA: TGTGCCAGCAGCTTAGGCGGGACAGGGGTCACAGATACGCAGTATTTT; CDR3: CASSLGGTGVTDTQYF
size: few; D: NA; J: TRBJ2-2; V: TRBV5-1; DNA: TGCGCCAGCAGCCCCCCGGCAGACACCGGGGAGCTGTTTTTT; CDR3: CASSPPADTGELFF
size: many; D: TRBD1; J: TRBJ1-2; V: TRBV18; DNA: TGTGCCAGCTCACCATACGGGACAGGGATAGTAAACTATGGCTACACCTTC; CDR3: CASSPYGTGIVNYGYTF
size: many; D: TRBD2; J: TRBJ2-2; V: TRBV29-1; DNA: TGCAGCGTTCGACTAGCGGAGATCAACACCGGGGAGCTGTTTTTT; CDR3: CSVRLAEINTGELFF
size: many; D: NA; J: TRBJ2-3; V: TRBV29-1; DNA: TGCAGCGTTGAGATCACGTCAGATACGCAGTATTTT; CDR3: CSVEITSDTQYF
size: many; D: TRBD1; J: TRBJ1-1; V: TRBV10-3; DNA: TGTGCCATCAGTCCCGACAGGGCCACTGAAGCTTTCTTT; CDR3: CAISPDRATEAFF
size: NA; D: TRBD2; J: TRBJ2-1; V: TRBV11-3; DNA: TGTGCCAGCAGCAAGGGACTAGCGGGTTTCAATGAGCAGTTCTTC; CDR3: CASSKGLAGFNEQFF
size: many; D: NA; J: TRBJ1-5; V: TRBV5-1; DNA: TGCGCCAGCAGCTTCCGTCCAGGGAACCCAAGCAATCAGCCCCAGCATTTT; CDR3: CASSFRPGNPSNQPQHF
size: many; D: NA; J: TRBJ1-5; V: TRBV20-1; DNA: TGCAGTGCGCACAGTGGAGAGGGGAGACAGCCCCAGCATTTT; CDR3: CSAHSGEGRQPQHF
size: few; D: NA; J: TRBJ2-1; V: TRBV24-1; DNA: TGTGCCACCAGTGATCGAGGGGATCACTACAATGAGCAGTTCTTC; CDR3: CATSDRGDHYNEQFF
size: many; D: NA; J: TRBJ1-5; V: TRBV6-1; DNA: TGTGCCAGCAGTGAAGGTAGTAGCAATCAGCCCCAGCATTTT; CDR3: CASSEGSSNQPQHF
size: many; D: TRBD1; J: TRBJ2-2; V: TRBV20-1; DNA: TGCAGTGCTAGACTCCACGCGACTACCGGGACAGGGGGTGCCGGGGAGCTGTTTTTT; CDR3: CSARLHATTGTGGAGELFF
size: many; D: TRBD1; J: TRBJ1-5; V: TRBV19; DNA: TGTGCCAGTAGTGCAACAGGGGGTAATCAGCCCCAGCATTTT; CDR3: CASSATGGNQPQHF
size: many; D: NA; J: TRBJ2-3; V: TRBV7-3; DNA: TGTGCCAGCAGCTTAACTGGATTAAGCACAGATACGCAGTATTTT; CDR3: CASSLTGLSTDTQYF
size: many; D: TRBD2; J: TRBJ2-4; V: TRBV12-3/TRBV12-4; DNA: TGTGCCAGCAGTTTACCTCAACTAGCGGGGACGGGAAATATAGCCAAAAACATTCAGTACTTC; CDR3: CASSLPQLAGTGNIAKNIQYF
size: many; D: NA; J: TRBJ2-1; V: TRBV24-1; DNA: TGTGCCACCAGTGATCCTAGGAGTAGCTCCTACAATGAGCAGTTCTTC; CDR3: CATSDPRSSSYNEQFF
size: many; D: NA; J: TRBJ1-1; V: TRBV6-2/TRBV6-3; DNA: TGTGCCAGCAGTTACGGCTGGGGCACTGAAGCTTTCTTT; CDR3: CASSYGWGTEAFF
size: many; D: TRBD1; J: TRBJ2-1; V: TRBV5-1; DNA: TGCGCCAGCACTAAAATACCGGGACAGGGAGGTAATGAGCAGTTCTTC; CDR3: CASTKIPGQGGNEQFF
size: many; D: NA; J: TRBJ2-1; V: TRBV2; DNA: TGTGCCAGCAGCGAGAGCGCGAGACATAGCTCCTACAATGAGCAGTTCTTC; CDR3: CASSESARHSSYNEQFF
size: few; D: TRBD1; J: TRBJ2-7; V: TRBV4-3; DNA: TGCGCCAGCAGCCGAGGAACAGGGGGATTCTACGAGCAGTACTTC; CDR3: CASSRGTGGFYEQYF
size: many; D: NA; J: TRBJ1-5; V: TRBV20-1; DNA: TGCAGTGCTGGAGAGAGGGTAGCCCAACAGCCCCAGCATTTT; CDR3: CSAGERVAQQPQHF
size: many; D: TRBD2; J: TRBJ2-3; V: TRBV6-5; DNA: TGTGCCAGCAGTTACACCGGACTAGCGAGCACAGATACGCAGTATTTT; CDR3: CASSYTGLASTDTQYF
size: many; D: NA; J: TRBJ1-1; V: TRBV21-1; DNA: TGTGCCGCCGATGGGGTTAACACTGAAGCTTTCTTT; CDR3: CAADGVNTEAFF
size: many; D: NA; J: TRBJ2-1; V: TRBV14; DNA: TGTGCCAGCAGCCAAGACCCCGGCGGGTCCTACAATGAGCAGTTCTTC; CDR3: CASSQDPGGSYNEQFF
size: NA; D: TRBD2; J: TRBJ2-1; V: TRBV7-7; DNA: TGTGCTAGCGGGCCGCGGGGGGCTCTATACAATGAGCAGTTCTTC; CDR3: CASGPRGALYNEQFF
size: many; D: NA; J: TRBJ2-7; V: TRBV20-1; DNA: TGCAGTGCTAGGCGGAGGGGTCTCTCCTACGAGCAGTACTTC; CDR3: CSARRRGLSYEQYF
size: many; D: NA; J: TRBJ1-1; V: TRBV20-1; DNA: TGCAGTGCTAGAGCCTCCCGGATTGGGTGGAGGACTGAAGCTTTCTTT; CDR3: CSARASRIGWRTEAFF
size: NA; D: TRBD2; J: TRBJ2-3; V: TRBV2; DNA: TGTGCCAGCAGTGAGGGGACTAGCGGGCTCCCAGATACGCAGTATTTT; CDR3: CASSEGTSGLPDTQYF
size: many; D: NA; J: TRBJ2-1; V: TRBV2; DNA: TGTGCCAGCAGTGAAGAGGTCGGAGTCTCCTACAATGAGCAGTTCTTC; CDR3: CASSEEVGVSYNEQFF
size: NA; D: TRBD2; J: TRBJ2-1; V: TRBV24-1; DNA: TGTGCCACCAGTGATTCCACTAGCGGGACGGAGAATGAGCAGTTCTTC; CDR3: CATSDSTSGTENEQFF
size: many; D: NA; J: TRBJ1-5; V: TRBV12-3/TRBV12-4; DNA: TGTGCCAGCCGGGAGGGTTCCACCCAGCCCCAGCATTTT; CDR3: CASREGSTQPQHF
size: many; D: TRBD2; J: TRBJ2-1; V: TRBV20-1; DNA: TGCAGTGCTAGTAATGCGGGAGGGCCTTACAATGAGCAGTTCTTC; CDR3: CSASNAGGPYNEQFF
size: many; D: NA; J: TRBJ1-1; V: TRBV6-2/TRBV6-3; DNA: TGTGCCAGCAAGGACACCAACACTGAAGCTTTCTTT; CDR3: CASKDTNTEAFF
size: many; D: NA; J: TRBJ2-5; V: TRBV27; DNA: TGTGCCAGCAGTTTCCCGGGGGGCACCCAGTACTTC; CDR3: CASSFPGGTQYF
size: many; D: TRBD2; J: TRBJ2-3; V: TRBV6-1; DNA: TGTGCCAGTAAGTCTAGCGGCGGCACAGATACGCAGTATTTT; CDR3: CASKSSGGTDTQYF
size: many; D: TRBD2; J: TRBJ2-7; V: TRBV15; DNA: TGTGCCACCAGCAGAGATTACAACGGGGGGGAACAGTACTTC; CDR3: CATSRDYNGGEQYF
size: NA; D: NA; J: TRBJ2-7; V: TRBV4-1; DNA: TGCGCCAGCAGCCAAGAAGTCTCGGGGGCTTGGGAGCAGTACTTC; CDR3: CASSQEVSGAWEQYF
size: many; D: NA; J: TRBJ2-7; V: TRBV25-1; DNA: TGTGCCAGCAGTACCCGGACTATCAGCTCCTACGAGCAGTACTTC; CDR3: CASSTRTISSYEQYF
size: NA; D: NA; J: TRBJ1-6; V: TRBV7-2; DNA: TGTGCCGGTGCGAGGGGAATCGGCGATTCACCCCTCCACTTT; CDR3: CAGARGIGDSPLHF
size: many; D: NA; J: TRBJ2-5; V: TRBV6-5; DNA: TGTGCCAGCAGTTACTCCCGGGGCCTCCAAGAGACCCAGTACTTC; CDR3: CASSYSRGLQETQYF
size: many; D: NA; J: TRBJ1-1; V: TRBV20-1; DNA: TGCAGTGCTAGTTCTGGTAGGTGGGTGGCGAACACTGAAGCTTTCTTT; CDR3: CSASSGRWVANTEAFF
size: many; D: NA; J: TRBJ2-3; V: TRBV6-2/TRBV6-3; DNA: TGTGCCAGCGGCCTGGGAGATACGCAGTATTTT; CDR3: CASGLGDTQYF
size: NA; D: NA; J: TRBJ1-1; V: TRBV6-2/TRBV6-3; DNA: TGTGCCAGCACCTTTGCGGGGCCGAACACTGAAGCTTTCTTT; CDR3: CASTFAGPNTEAFF
size: few; D: NA; J: TRBJ2-7; V: TRBV4-1; DNA: TGCGCCAGCAGCCTTGGGATTCTCGGCTTCTCCTACGAGCAGTACTTC; CDR3: CASSLGILGFSYEQYF
size: many; D: NA; J: TRBJ2-2; V: TRBV29-1; DNA: TGCAGCGGGCGGAGAGGAGGGCACACCGGGGAGCTGTTTTTT; CDR3: CSGRRGGHTGELFF
size: many; D: TRBD2; J: TRBJ2-5; V: TRBV7-2; DNA: TGTGCCAGCAGCCCGGGACTAGCGACGGAGACCCAGTACTTC; CDR3: CASSPGLATETQYF
size: NA; D: TRBD2; J: TRBJ2-7; V: TRBV20-1; DNA: TGCAGTGGCCAGGTTCCGCGCTGGACTAGCGGGAGTACTTCCTACGAGCAGTACTTC; CDR3: CSGQVPRWTSGSTSYEQYF